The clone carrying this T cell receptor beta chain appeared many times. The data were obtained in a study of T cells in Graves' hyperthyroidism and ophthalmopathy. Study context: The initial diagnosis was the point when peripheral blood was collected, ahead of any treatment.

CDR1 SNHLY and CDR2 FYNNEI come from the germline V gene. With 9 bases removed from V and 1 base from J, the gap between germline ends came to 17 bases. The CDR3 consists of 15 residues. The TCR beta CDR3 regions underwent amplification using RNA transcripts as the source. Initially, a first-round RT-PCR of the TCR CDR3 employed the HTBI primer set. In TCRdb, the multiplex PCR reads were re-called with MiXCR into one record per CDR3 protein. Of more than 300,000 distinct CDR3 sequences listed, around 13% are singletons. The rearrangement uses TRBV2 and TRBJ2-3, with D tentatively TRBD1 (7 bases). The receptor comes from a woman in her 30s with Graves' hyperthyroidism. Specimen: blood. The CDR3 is CASGGTDSGTDTQYF. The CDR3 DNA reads TGTGCCAGTGGGGGGACAGATTCAGGCACAGATACGCAGTATTTT.